Sequencing of this TCR beta chain was carried out in a study of technical replicates of blood from a handful of donors. Clones were read by immunoSEQ multiplex PCR, and TCRdb kept only the in-frame ones, dropping some. In the table there are roughly 90,000 clones, around 93% of which are singletons. This CDR3 spans 16 amino acids. Germline loops: CDR1 KGHSH, CDR2 LQKENI. The J segment lost 6 bases and the V segment lost 2 bases, leaving 9 bases of the junction unmatched. The source is a human donor in good health. The rearrangement uses TRBV18 and TRBJ2-3, with TRBD1 matching over 9 bases. Material: T cells isolated from PBMCs. CDR3 residues: CASSPSGTGYSDTQYF. As DNA, the CDR3 is TGTGCCAGCTCACCATCCGGGACAGGGTATTCCGATACGCAGTATTTT.